This is a list of T cell receptor beta chains from one sample in a study of memory CD4+ T cells and cytomegalovirus serostatus. Only in-frame clones appear in the TCRdb table, and some are missing; sequencing was by immunoSEQ multiplex PCR. The sample records tens of thousands of clones, 77% being singletons. Material for sequencing was memory CD4+ T cells from blood. All receptors derive from an adult in good health and CMV-seronegative. Both conserved end residues are part of each CDR3. The order of the fields is J gene, clone size, V gene, D gene, CDR3 DNA, CDR3 protein. D genes are given only for firm matches. A clone size is listed for some rows: how often the clone was seen (once, few, many), or a class if it is expanded.

TRBJ1-1,.,TRBV12-5,.,TGTGCTAGTAGATCGACAGGTAACACTGAAGCTTTCTTT,CASRSTGNTEAFF
TRBJ1-5,.,TRBV7-8,.,TGTGCCAGCAGCTTATTCCTTCAGCCCCAGCATTTT,CASSLFLQPQHF
TRBJ1-1,.,TRBV27,TRBD1,TGTGCCAGCAGGGCAGGGGGCGCGGAAGGGACTGAAGCTTTCTTT,CASRAGGAEGTEAFF
TRBJ2-2,.,TRBV19,TRBD2,TGTGCCAGTACCCGGAGTGGTGGCGGGAGCACCGGGGAGCTGTTTTTT,CASTRSGGGSTGELFF
TRBJ2-3,.,TRBV5-1,.,TGCGCCAGCAGCTTGGGGGCGAACAGGGATACGCAGTATTTT,CASSLGANRDTQYF
TRBJ2-3,once,TRBV4-3,TRBD1,TGCGCCAGCAGTCCCTCCCTTCCCTGGACAGGACTCTTCACAGATACGCAGTATTTT,CASSPSLPWTGLFTDTQYF
TRBJ1-1,.,TRBV10-2,.,TGCGCCAGCAGTAAGATTCAGGGATCGGACACTGAAGCTTTCTTT,CASSKIQGSDTEAFF
TRBJ2-3,.,TRBV5-4,.,TGTGCCAGCAGCTTTTTCACAGGCAGTCAGGCAGATACGCAGTATTTT,CASSFFTGSQADTQYF
TRBJ1-5,.,TRBV2,TRBD1,TGTGCCAGCACCGGACAGGTACAGAATCAGCCCCAGCATTTT,CASTGQVQNQPQHF
TRBJ1-6,.,TRBV19,.,TGTGCCAGTAGTATTCAGGGTACTCGTAATTCACCCCTCCACTTT,CASSIQGTRNSPLHF
TRBJ1-2,.,TRBV5-5,.,TGTGCCAGCAGCTTGGCCGGCAGGGCTGGCTACACCTTC,CASSLAGRAGYTF
TRBJ2-7,.,TRBV28,TRBD1,TGTGCCAGCATCCGGGACAGGGGGCTCGAGCAGTACTTC,CASIRDRGLEQYF
TRBJ1-3,few,TRBV5-1,.,TGCGCCAGCAGCTTCACTTCGACAGGTAGCTCTGGAAACACCATATATTTT,CASSFTSTGSSGNTIYF
TRBJ2-7,.,TRBV7-6,TRBD1,TGTGCCAGCAGCTTAGGACAGGGAAGGAACGAGCAGTACTTC,CASSLGQGRNEQYF
TRBJ1-5,.,TRBV7-2,TRBD1,TGTGCCAGCAGCATCAGACAGGGGGGCAATCAGCCCCAGCATTTT,CASSIRQGGNQPQHF
TRBJ2-3,.,TRBV28,TRBD1,TGTGCCAGCAGTCCAGGGGGACATCCAGGAGATACGCAGTATTTT,CASSPGGHPGDTQYF
TRBJ2-6,.,TRBV4-1,TRBD1,TGCGCCAGCAGCCCCGGACAGGGGCTGGCTGGGGCCAACGTCCTGACTTTC,CASSPGQGLAGANVLTF
TRBJ1-1,.,TRBV11-3,.,TGTGCCAGCAGCTTAGACCCTCAGAGGGAAGCTTTCTTT,CASSLDPQREAFF
TRBJ2-3,once,TRBV6-5,TRBD2,TGTGCCAGCAGTTATCAAAGCGGGGGGGGGAGAGATACGCAGTATTTT,CASSYQSGGGRDTQYF
TRBJ2-3,.,TRBV4-1,TRBD2,TGCGCCAGCAGCCCGGTAGCGGGAACAGATACGCAGTATTTT,CASSPVAGTDTQYF
TRBJ2-1,.,TRBV19,.,TGTGCCAGTAGTGTCTCGGGAAGCTCCTACAATGAGCAGTTCTTC,CASSVSGSSYNEQFF
TRBJ1-2,.,TRBV29-1,.,TGCAGCGTTGAAAGTCCGGGAGCGGGAGGCTACACCTTC,CSVESPGAGGYTF
TRBJ2-5,.,TRBV23-1,TRBD2,TGCGCCAGCAGTCAAGAACAAGCGGGATGGCGTGAGACCCAGTACTTC,CASSQEQAGWRETQYF
TRBJ2-5,.,TRBV11-2,TRBD2,TGTGCCAGCAGCTCCCAGGGACTAGCGGGGAGAGAGACCCAGTACTTC,CASSSQGLAGRETQYF
TRBJ2-5,.,TRBV13,.,TGTGCCAGCAGCTTAGTGGTTGGGACCCAGTACTTC,CASSLVVGTQYF
TRBJ1-1,.,TRBV28,TRBD1,TGTGCCAGCAAACGGACAGGGGAGAACACTGAAGCTTTCTTT,CASKRTGENTEAFF
TRBJ1-2,.,TRBV5-1,.,TGCGCCAGCAGCTGGCTCGGGGGGGTGAGTGGCTACACCTTC,CASSWLGGVSGYTF
TRBJ1-1,.,TRBV10-3,.,TGTGCCATCACCTTGGAGCGGGAGACTGAAGCTTTCTTT,CAITLERETEAFF
TRBJ1-5,few,TRBV28,.,TGTGCCAGCAGCCACTTCAGCAATCAGCCCCAGCATTTT,CASSHFSNQPQHF
TRBJ2-7,.,TRBV5-1,.,TGCGCCAGCAGCTTGGGGACCAACGAGCAGTACTTC,CASSLGTNEQYF
TRBJ1-1,.,TRBV5-5,.,TGTGCCAGCAGCTCGACACATTTGAACACTGAAGCTTTCTTT,CASSSTHLNTEAFF
TRBJ1-1,once,TRBV28,.,TGTGCCAGCAGTTCCCTATTCGGCGGGAACACTGAAGCTTTCTTT,CASSSLFGGNTEAFF
TRBJ2-5,.,TRBV30,.,TGTGCCTGGAGTCTTGGTAGGCGCGAGACCCAGTACTTC,CAWSLGRRETQYF
TRBJ1-3,once,TRBV28,.,TGTGCCAGCAGACGCAGACAGCAACACGGAGGAAACACCATATATTTT,CASRRRQQHGGNTIYF
TRBJ2-5,.,TRBV28,TRBD2,TGTGCCAGCACTCTTCAGCGGGGGGGATTACAAGAGACCCAGTACTTC,CASTLQRGGLQETQYF
TRBJ1-6,many,TRBV7-2,.,TGTGCCAGCAGCTCCGCAGCCGGGAGCTCCTATAATTCACCCCTCCACTTT,CASSSAAGSSYNSPLHF
TRBJ2-5,.,TRBV28,.,TGTGCCAGCAGCCCTTCGTTTCGCCCCTCAGAGACCCAGTACTTC,CASSPSFRPSETQYF
TRBJ2-7,.,TRBV27,TRBD2,TGTGCCAGCAGTTTAGGTCCAGCGGGGGCCTTCGAGCAGTACTTC,CASSLGPAGAFEQYF
TRBJ2-1,.,TRBV7-3,TRBD2,TGTGCCAGCAGCTTATCCCCGACTAGCGGGGGGAGGGGTAATGAGCAGTTCTTC,CASSLSPTSGGRGNEQFF
TRBJ2-4,.,TRBV7-9,TRBD1,TGTGCCAGCAGCCCCGGACAGGGGTTTGCCAAAAACATTCAGTACTTC,CASSPGQGFAKNIQYF
TRBJ2-7,.,TRBV27,TRBD1,TGTGCCAGCAGTCGAACCGGGACAGCCCCTTACGAGCAGTACTTC,CASSRTGTAPYEQYF
TRBJ1-6,.,TRBV6-6,.,TGTGCCAGCAGTTACCTCCGTACACGGGTCTCATCACCCCTCCACTTT,CASSYLRTRVSSPLHF
TRBJ1-1,.,TRBV6-4,.,TGTGCCAGCAGGCCAGACAGGAACACTGAAGCTTTCTTT,CASRPDRNTEAFF
TRBJ2-2,.,TRBV5-1,.,TGCGCCAGCAGACGGGACATGAACACCGGGGAGCTGTTTTTT,CASRRDMNTGELFF
TRBJ1-3,.,TRBV29-1,.,TGCAGCGTTCGTTTGGGGGCATCTGGAAACACCATATATTTT,CSVRLGASGNTIYF
TRBJ2-7,.,TRBV6-1,.,TGTGCCACCAGAGAGGAATCCTACGAGCAGTACTTC,CATREESYEQYF
TRBJ2-3,.,TRBV18,TRBD1,TGTGCCAGCTCACCCTCCGGGACAGGGATTTACACAGATACGCAGTATTTT,CASSPSGTGIYTDTQYF
TRBJ2-3,.,TRBV5-1,.,TGCGCCAGCAGCTTGGGGGATTACGGCACAGATACGCAGTATTTT,CASSLGDYGTDTQYF
TRBJ1-6,.,TRBV6-5,.,TGTGCCAGCAGTTACTCGCCCGAGGGGGATTCACCCCTCCACTTT,CASSYSPEGDSPLHF
TRBJ1-1,few,TRBV4-1,.,TGCGCCAGCAGCCAAGTCGCGGCGTTCTCGACCAACACTGAAGCTTTCTTT,CASSQVAAFSTNTEAFF
TRBJ2-1,.,TRBV2,TRBD2,TGTGCCAGCAGTGATCTTGGCGGGGGGCAGGGTGAGCAGTTCTTC,CASSDLGGGQGEQFF
TRBJ2-2,few,TRBV12-5,TRBD1,TGTGCTAGTGGTTTGGTTCCCGGGACAGCTATTCCGAACACCGGGGAGCTGTTTTTT,CASGLVPGTAIPNTGELFF
TRBJ1-1,.,TRBV14,.,TGTGCCAGCAGCCAAGATTGGGGGATAAGGGGGAACACTGAAGCTTTCTTT,CASSQDWGIRGNTEAFF
TRBJ1-5,.,TRBV18,.,TGTGCCAGCTCACCAACAGGGAAGGAGCCCCAGCATTTT,CASSPTGKEPQHF
TRBJ1-2,.,TRBV6-5,TRBD1,TGTGCCAGCAGTTACTCGTTTACAGGGGGCGGTGGCTACACCTTC,CASSYSFTGGGGYTF
TRBJ1-5,.,TRBV4-3,.,TGCGCCAGCAGCCAAGAGAGATCCAGGGGATTCCAGCATTTT,CASSQERSRGFQHF
TRBJ2-5,.,TRBV5-1,TRBD2,TGCGCCAGCAGCTTCGGGACTAGCGGGGGGACTGAGACCCAGTACTTC,CASSFGTSGGTETQYF